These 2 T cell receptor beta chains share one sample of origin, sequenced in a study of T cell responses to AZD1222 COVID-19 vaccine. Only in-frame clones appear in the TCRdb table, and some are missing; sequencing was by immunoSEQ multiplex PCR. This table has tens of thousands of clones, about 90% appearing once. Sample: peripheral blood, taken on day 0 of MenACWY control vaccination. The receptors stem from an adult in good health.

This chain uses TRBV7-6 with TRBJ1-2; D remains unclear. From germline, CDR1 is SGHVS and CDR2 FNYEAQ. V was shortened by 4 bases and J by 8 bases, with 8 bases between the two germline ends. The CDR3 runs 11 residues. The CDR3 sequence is CASSSTWGYTF. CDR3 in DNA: TGTGCCAGCAGCTCAACGTGGGGCTACACCTTC.

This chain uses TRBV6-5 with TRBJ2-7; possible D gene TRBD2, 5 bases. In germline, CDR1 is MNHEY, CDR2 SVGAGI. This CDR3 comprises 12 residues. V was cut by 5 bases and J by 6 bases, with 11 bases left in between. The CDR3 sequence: CASSLAPLEQYF. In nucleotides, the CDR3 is TGTGCCAGCAGTCTAGCCCCTCTCGAGCAGTACTTC.